This TCR beta chain was documented in a study of shared clonotypes between healthy human individuals. Data came from immunoSEQ multiplex PCR; TCRdb stores just in-frame clones and leaves some out. The table lists over a million clones, approximately 78% of them singletons. Germline CDR1 reads MDHEN; CDR2 reads SYDVKM. With 5 bases removed from V and 3 bases from J, the gap between germline ends came to 17 bases. The CDR3 is 16 amino acids. Findings and caveats of the study: Generation of non-shared clonotypes was less probable than generation of clonotypes shared by all four donors.

About this clone itself: Its specificity is unknown.

Sequenced: memory CD4+ T cells from PBMCs. Subset noted: CD45RA-negative fraction. The J gene is TRBJ1-5, the V gene TRBV28; TRBD1 might be the D (5 bases). The TCR originated in a man aged 18 to 30 in good health. Some clones in this sample may be carry-over from other donors' samples. The CDR3 loop is CASSKGGGGPNQPQHF. The CDR3 nucleotides read TGTGCCAGCAGTAAGGGCGGGGGGGGACCCAATCAGCCCCAGCATTTT.